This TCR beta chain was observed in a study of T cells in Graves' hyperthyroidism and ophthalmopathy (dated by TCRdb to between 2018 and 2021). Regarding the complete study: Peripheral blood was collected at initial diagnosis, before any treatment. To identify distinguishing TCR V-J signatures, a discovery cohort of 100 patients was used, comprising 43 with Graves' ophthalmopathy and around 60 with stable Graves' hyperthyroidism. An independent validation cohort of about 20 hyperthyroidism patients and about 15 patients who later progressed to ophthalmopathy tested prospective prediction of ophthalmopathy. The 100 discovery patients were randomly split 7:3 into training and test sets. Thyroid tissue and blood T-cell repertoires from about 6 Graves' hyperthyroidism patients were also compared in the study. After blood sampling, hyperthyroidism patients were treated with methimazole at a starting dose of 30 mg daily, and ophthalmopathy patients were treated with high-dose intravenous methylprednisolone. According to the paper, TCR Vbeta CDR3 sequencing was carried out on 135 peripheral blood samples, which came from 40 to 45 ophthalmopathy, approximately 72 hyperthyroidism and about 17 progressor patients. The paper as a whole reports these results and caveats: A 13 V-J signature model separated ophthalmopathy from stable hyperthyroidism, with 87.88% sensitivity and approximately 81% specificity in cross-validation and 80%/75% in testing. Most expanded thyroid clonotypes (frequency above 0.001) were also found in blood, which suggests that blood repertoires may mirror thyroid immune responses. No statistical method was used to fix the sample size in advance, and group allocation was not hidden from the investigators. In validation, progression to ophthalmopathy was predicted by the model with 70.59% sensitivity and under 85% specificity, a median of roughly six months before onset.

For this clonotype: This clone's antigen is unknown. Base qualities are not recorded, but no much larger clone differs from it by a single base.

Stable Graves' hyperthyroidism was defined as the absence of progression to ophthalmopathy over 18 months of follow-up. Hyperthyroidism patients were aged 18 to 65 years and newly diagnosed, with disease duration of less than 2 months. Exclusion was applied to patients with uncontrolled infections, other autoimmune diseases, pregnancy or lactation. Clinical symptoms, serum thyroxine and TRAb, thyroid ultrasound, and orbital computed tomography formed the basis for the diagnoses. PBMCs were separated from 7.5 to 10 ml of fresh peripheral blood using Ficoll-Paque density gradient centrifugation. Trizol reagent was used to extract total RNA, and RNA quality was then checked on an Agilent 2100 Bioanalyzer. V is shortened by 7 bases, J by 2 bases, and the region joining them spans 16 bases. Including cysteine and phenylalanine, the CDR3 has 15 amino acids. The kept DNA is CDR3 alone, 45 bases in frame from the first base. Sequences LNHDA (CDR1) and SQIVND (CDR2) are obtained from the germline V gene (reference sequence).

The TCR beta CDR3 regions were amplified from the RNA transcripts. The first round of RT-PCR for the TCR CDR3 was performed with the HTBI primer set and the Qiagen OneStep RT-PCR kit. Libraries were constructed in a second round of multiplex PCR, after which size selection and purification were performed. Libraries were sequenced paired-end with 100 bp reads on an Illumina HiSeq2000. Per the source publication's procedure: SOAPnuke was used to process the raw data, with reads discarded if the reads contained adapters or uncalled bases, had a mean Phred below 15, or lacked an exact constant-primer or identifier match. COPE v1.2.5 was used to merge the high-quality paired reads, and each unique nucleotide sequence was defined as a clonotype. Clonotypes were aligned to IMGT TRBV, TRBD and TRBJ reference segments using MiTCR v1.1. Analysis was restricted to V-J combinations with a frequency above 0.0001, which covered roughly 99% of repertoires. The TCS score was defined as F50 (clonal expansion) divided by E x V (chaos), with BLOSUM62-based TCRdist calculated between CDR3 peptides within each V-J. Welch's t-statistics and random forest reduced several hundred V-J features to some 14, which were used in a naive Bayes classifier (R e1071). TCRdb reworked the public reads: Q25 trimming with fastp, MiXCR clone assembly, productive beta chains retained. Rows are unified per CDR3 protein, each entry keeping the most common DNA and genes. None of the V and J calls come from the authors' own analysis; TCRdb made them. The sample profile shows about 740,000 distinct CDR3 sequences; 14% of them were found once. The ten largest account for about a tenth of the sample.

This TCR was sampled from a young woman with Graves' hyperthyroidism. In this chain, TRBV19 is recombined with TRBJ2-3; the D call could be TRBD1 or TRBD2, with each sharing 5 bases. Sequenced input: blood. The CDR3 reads CASNRDQWDTDTQYF. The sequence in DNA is TGTGCCAGTAACCGGGACCAATGGGACACAGATACGCAGTATTTT.